This record covers a single TCR beta chain. Its antigen is currently not known. Mismatch with germline at one junction end may stem from a read error. CDR1 SSHAT and CDR2 FNYEAQ were looked up in the germline V gene (reference sequence). The CDR3 holds 15 amino acids from the cysteine to the phenylalanine. Only the CDR3 DNA stays, 45 bases, in frame from base 1. The data derive from a study of T cell changes during pregnancy in multiple sclerosis (dated 2019 in TCRdb). Context from the whole study: In women with multiple sclerosis, the researchers looked at how the T cell repertoire shifted as pregnancy progressed.

The method behind the library was the immunoSEQ multiplex PCR assay. TCRdb provides this immuneACCESS table in a form limited to in-frame rearrangements. Some clones are lacking; in checked studies, under half of them reflect an unresolved V gene, and why the rest are absent is not known. The sample has 50,000 or so clones on record, about 90% of them singletons. The top ten constitute 0.49% of the sample. This TCR was sampled from a female donor in good health, enrolled as a control in a pregnancy study. The sequencing here drew on CD4+ T cells from peripheral blood mononuclear cells, taken after pregnancy. The rearranged segments are TRBV7-7 and TRBJ2-3; 9 bases in the junction line up with TRBD2. The nucleotide sequence reads TGTGCTAGCAGCTTAGCGGGGGCACGCACAGATACGCAGTATTTT. Its protein reads: CASSLAGARTDTQYF. The variable domain in full, with residues beyond the CDR3 obtained from the reference TRBV7-7 and TRBJ2-3 genes, is GAGVSQSPRYKVTKRGQDVTLRCDPISSHATLYWYQQALGQGPEFLTYFNYEAQPDKSGLPSDRFSAERPEGSISTLTIQRTEQRDSAMYRCASSLAGARTDTQYFGPGTRLTVL.